One and the same sample provided the 3 T cell receptor beta chains below, sequenced in a study of blood T cell repertoires in COVID-19. The method was immunoSEQ multiplex PCR; TCRdb's version includes in-frame clones alone and lacks a portion of them. The sample lists 350,000 to 450,000 clones, approximately 90% occurring once. The sequenced sample was PBMCs or T cells enriched from blood (not recorded which). The receptors were gathered from a man aged 30-40 years who had recovered from COVID-19.

CDR3 in DNA: TGCGCCAGCAGCGTTGAGACAGGGGGTTGGGAGACCCAGTACTTC. This sequence encodes CASSVETGGWETQYF. This rearrangement joins TRBV5-1 to TRBJ2-5; 9 nucleotides align to TRBD1. The germline CDR1 and CDR2 sequences are SGHRS and YFSETQ. This CDR3 contains 15 residues. J was trimmed by 5 bases and V by 4 bases; bases with no gene match: 9. Together with reference TRBV5-1 and TRBJ2-5, the CDR3 gives the full variable domain: KAGVTQTPRYLIKTRGQQVTLSCSPISGHRSVSWYQQTPGQGLQFLFEYFSETQRNKGNFPGRFSGRQFSNSRSEMNVSTLELGDSALYLCASSVETGGWETQYFGPGTRLLVL.

V and J are TRBV28 and TRBJ2-2, with 9 bases matching TRBD1. The ends lost 6 bases at V and 6 bases at J; junction bases unmatched: 8. The CDR3 loop spans 15 amino acids. Germline V gene lookup returns CDR1 MDHEN and CDR2 SYDVKM. In DNA form, the CDR3 reads TGTGCCAGCAGCCCAACAGGGGGCGATGCCGGGGAGCTGTTTTTT. It yields the protein CASSPTGGDAGELFF. The full variable domain, completed using reference TRBV28 and TRBJ2-2, is DVKVTQSSRYLVKRTGEKVFLECVQDMDHENMFWYRQDPGLGLRLIYFSYDVKMKEKGDIPEGYSVSREKKERFSLILESASTNQTSMYLCASSPTGGDAGELFFGEGSRLTVL.

The chain links TRBV10-3 to TRBJ2-2, with D hard to call. CDR1 ENHRY and CDR2 SYGVKD come from the germline V gene. The CDR3 spans 12 residues. The V end lost 2 bases, the J end lost 8 bases, and 6 bases lay between the germline ends. The CDR3 protein is CAISEGAGELFF. In nucleotides, the CDR3 is TGTGCCATCAGTGAGGGAGCAGGGGAGCTGTTTTTT.